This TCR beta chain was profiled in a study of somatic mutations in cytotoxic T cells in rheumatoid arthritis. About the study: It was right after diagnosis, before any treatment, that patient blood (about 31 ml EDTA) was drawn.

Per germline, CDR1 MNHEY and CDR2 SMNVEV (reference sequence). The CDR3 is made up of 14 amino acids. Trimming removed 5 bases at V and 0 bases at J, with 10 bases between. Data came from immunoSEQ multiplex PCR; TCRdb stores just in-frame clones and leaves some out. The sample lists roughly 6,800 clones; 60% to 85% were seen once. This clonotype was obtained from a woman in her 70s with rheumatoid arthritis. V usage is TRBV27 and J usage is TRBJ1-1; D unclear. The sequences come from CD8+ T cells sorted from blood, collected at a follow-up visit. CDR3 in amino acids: CASSKLLMNTEAFF. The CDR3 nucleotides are TGTGCCAGCAGTAAGCTCCTTATGAACACTGAAGCTTTCTTT.